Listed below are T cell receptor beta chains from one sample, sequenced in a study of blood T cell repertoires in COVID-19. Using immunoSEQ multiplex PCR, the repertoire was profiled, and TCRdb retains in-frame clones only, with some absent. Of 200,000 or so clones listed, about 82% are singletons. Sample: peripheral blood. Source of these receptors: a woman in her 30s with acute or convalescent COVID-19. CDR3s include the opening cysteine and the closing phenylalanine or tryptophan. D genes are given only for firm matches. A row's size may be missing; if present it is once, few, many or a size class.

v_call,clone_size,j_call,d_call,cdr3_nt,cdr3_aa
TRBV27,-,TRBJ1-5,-,TGTGCCAGCAGTTTATACAGGGCTCAGCCCCAGCATTTT,CASSLYRAQPQHF
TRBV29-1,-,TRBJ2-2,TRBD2,TGCAGCGTTGGCGAGGTAGCGGGAGGCACCGGGGAGCTGTTTTTT,CSVGEVAGGTGELFF
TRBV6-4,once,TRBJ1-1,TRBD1,TGTGCCAGCTCGTCAGGGGGGACTGAAGCTTTCTTT,CASSSGGTEAFF
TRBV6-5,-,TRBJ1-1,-,TGTGCCACGCTCAGGGGAAAGAACACTGAAGCTTTCTTT,CATLRGKNTEAFF
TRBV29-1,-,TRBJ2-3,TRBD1,TGCAGCGCAACCCAAGTAACAGGGGGAGATACGCAGTATTTT,CSATQVTGGDTQYF
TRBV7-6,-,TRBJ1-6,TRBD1,TGTGCCAGCAGCTTAGCGGGGGACAGGGGCGGTGATTCACCCCTCCACTTT,CASSLAGDRGGDSPLHF
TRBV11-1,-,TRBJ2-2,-,TGTGCCAGCAGCTTAGCGGGAGAGGCCGGGGAGCTGTTTTTT,CASSLAGEAGELFF
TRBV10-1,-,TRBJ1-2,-,TGCGCCAGCAGTTCATCCCAGGCTAACTATGGCTACACCTTC,CASSSSQANYGYTF
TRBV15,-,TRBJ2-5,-,TGTGCCACCGAACGGGACTTCCAAGAGACCCAGTACTTC,CATERDFQETQYF
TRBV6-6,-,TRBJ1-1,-,TGTGCCAGCCGAGGGACTGAAGCTTTCTTT,CASRGTEAFF
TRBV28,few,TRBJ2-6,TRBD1,TGTGCCAGCGAGGACAGGGACATCTCTGGGGCCAACGTCCTGACTTTC,CASEDRDISGANVLTF
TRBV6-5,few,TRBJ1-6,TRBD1,TGTGCCAGCAGTTACGACAGGGCACCCCTCCACTTT,CASSYDRAPLHF
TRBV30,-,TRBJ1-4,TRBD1,TGTGCCTGGAGTAACCCCGGGACAGGTCGGGAAAAACTGTTTTTT,CAWSNPGTGREKLFF
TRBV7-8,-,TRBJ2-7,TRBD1,TGTGCCAGCAGACGGGACAGGGGACCTCTCGGTCCTTACGAGCAGTACTTC,CASRRDRGPLGPYEQYF
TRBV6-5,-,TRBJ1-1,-,TGTGCCAGCAGTTACATACGGGGGGTGGCTTTCTTT,CASSYIRGVAFF
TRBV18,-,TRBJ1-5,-,TGTGCCAGCTCACCACGACGACGTGGGGGGGGGCCCTTACAAAGAAGTGGCAATCAGCCCCAGCATTTT,CASSPRRRGGGPLQRSGNQPQHF
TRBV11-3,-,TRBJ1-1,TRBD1,TGTGCCAGCAGCCCCCGGACAGGGGGTGCTGAAGCTTTCTTT,CASSPRTGGAEAFF
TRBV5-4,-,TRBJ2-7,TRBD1,TGTGCCAGCAGCTTGGGGGGACAGATCCACTCCTACGAGCAGTACTTC,CASSLGGQIHSYEQYF
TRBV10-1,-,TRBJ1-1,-,TGCGCCAGCAAGGACAGTATGAACACTGAAGCTTTCTTT,CASKDSMNTEAFF
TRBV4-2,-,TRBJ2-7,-,TGTGCCAGCAGCCAAGATGTGGGACTGAGCTCCTACGAGCAGTACTTC,CASSQDVGLSSYEQYF